The present entry profiles one T cell receptor (beta chain) with its context. This record belongs to a study of blood T cell repertoires in COVID-19. In the authors' workflow: Scientists estimated how many nucleated cells there were by amplifying reference gene primers. Sequencing was performed with immunoSEQ multiplex PCR; in TCRdb, only in-frame clones are kept and a portion is missing. The V and J calls and the clone size are those of that table, but D and trimming were determined from the DNA. Of around 250,000 clones detected, 70% to 90% appear once; the ten largest clones hold 1.9%. V lost 6 bases and J lost 5, with 13 bases in between. CDR3 length: 13 residues.

The sequenced material came from PBMCs or T cells enriched from blood (not recorded which). This TCR was sampled from a woman aged 45-60 years who had recovered from COVID-19. This chain connects TRBV12-3 or TRBV12-4 to TRBJ1-1, with a possible D match to TRBD1 (6 bases). The CDR3 DNA is TGTGCCAGCAGCTTACAGGGCGCAACTGAAGCTTTCTTT. It codes for CASSLQGATEAFF.